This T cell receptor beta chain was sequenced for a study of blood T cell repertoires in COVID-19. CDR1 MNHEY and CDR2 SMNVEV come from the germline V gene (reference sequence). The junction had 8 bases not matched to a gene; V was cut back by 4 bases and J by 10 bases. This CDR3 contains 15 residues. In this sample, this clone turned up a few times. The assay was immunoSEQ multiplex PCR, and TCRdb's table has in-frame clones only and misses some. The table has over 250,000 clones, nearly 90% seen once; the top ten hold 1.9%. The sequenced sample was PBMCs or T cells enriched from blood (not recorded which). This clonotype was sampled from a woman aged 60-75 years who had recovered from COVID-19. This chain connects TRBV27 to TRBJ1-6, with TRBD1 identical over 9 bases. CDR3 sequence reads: CASSSSGTGISPLHF. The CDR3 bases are TGTGCCAGCAGTTCGTCCGGGACAGGGATCTCACCCCTCCACTTT.